One and the same sample provided the 10 T cell receptor beta chains below, sequenced in a study of blood T cell repertoires in COVID-19. Using immunoSEQ multiplex PCR, the repertoire was profiled, and TCRdb retains in-frame clones only, with some absent. The data hold 150,000 to 200,000 clones, with less than 90% observed a single time. Input material: peripheral blood. Receptors were obtained from a man in his sixties or seventies with active or convalescent COVID-19.

The sample holds many counts of this clone. The chain joins TRBV19 to TRBJ1-2; TRBD1 is a possible D gene (5 bases). Germline loops: CDR1 LNHDA, CDR2 SQIVND (reference sequence). Deletions cut 4 bases from V and 8 bases from J, with 17 bases between. This CDR3 region has 14 residues. This CDR3 reads CASSTPGGVGGYTF. CDR3 DNA: TGTGCCAGTAGTACCCCCGGGGGGGTCGGAGGCTACACCTTC.

The chain is built from TRBV4-3 and TRBJ2-1; D is unresolved. Germline V lookup: CDR1 LGHNA, CDR2 YSLEER. There are 15 residues in the CDR3. V lost 0 bases to trimming and J lost 4 bases, with 10 bases between them. The CDR3 here is CASSQEILIYNEQFF. As DNA, the CDR3 is TGCGCCAGCAGCCAAGAGATCCTAATTTACAATGAGCAGTTCTTC.

The chain is built from TRBV28 and TRBJ2-7; D is possibly TRBD2 (8 bases). Germline V CDR1 and CDR2: MDHEN, SYDVKM. V lost 7 bases to trimming and J lost 2 bases, with 18 bases between them. The CDR3 length is 15 residues. The CDR3 DNA is TGTGCCAGCACCCCGGGAGGGGGCTCCCCCTACGAGCAGTACTTC. Translating it yields CASTPGGGSPYEQYF.

V is TRBV7-9 and J is TRBJ1-1; 9 bases line up with TRBD1. Germline lookup yields CDR1 SEHNR and CDR2 FQNEAQ (reference sequence). The trim removed 5 bases at V and 6 bases at J, leaving 10 bases unmatched. This CDR3 is built from 15 residues. As DNA, the CDR3 is TGTGCCAGCAGCACCCTGGACAGGGGAAAAGCTGAAGCTTTCTTT. Its protein is CASSTLDRGKAEAFF.

The chain carries TRBV4-1 and TRBJ1-1, with D perhaps matching TRBD1 (5 bases). Trimming took 0 bases from V and 8 from J, leaving 13 bases between them. The CDR3 is 14 amino acids. Per the germline V gene, CDR1 is MGHRA and CDR2 is YSYEKL. CDR3 nucleotides: TGCGCCAGCAGCCAAGATGGGCAGGGAACCGAAGCTTTCTTT. Protein product: CASSQDGQGTEAFF.

V usage is TRBV7-9 and J usage is TRBJ1-1, with TRBD1 matching over 7 bases. In germline, CDR1 is SEHNR, CDR2 FQNEAQ (reference sequence). This CDR3 contains 13 residues. V shed 2 bases, J shed 7 bases, and the junction held 4 bases outside the gene matches. CDR3 bases: TGTGCCAGCAGCTTACGACAGGGCTTTGAAGCTTTCTTT. Amino acid sequence: CASSLRQGFEAFF.

The chain has TRBV7-9 and TRBJ1-2; D gene ambiguous. The CDR3 is 12 amino acids. The V and J ends lost 1 base and 6 bases respectively, with 6 bases between them. Germline values: CDR1 SEHNR, CDR2 FQNEAQ (reference sequence). The CDR3 DNA reads TGTGCCAGCAGCTTAGTTCTACATGGCTACACCTTC. Protein sequence: CASSLVLHGYTF.

CDR3 coding DNA: TGCGCCAGCAGTACAGGCAGCTCTGGAAACACCATATATTTT. Amino acid sequence: CASSTGSSGNTIYF. The rearrangement links TRBV10-2 to TRBJ1-3, with D possibly TRBD1 on 5 matching bases. Between the trimmed V and J ends, which lost 5 bases and 0 bases, there was a span of 8 bases. This CDR3 is built from 14 residues. Germline V CDR1 and CDR2: WSHSY, SAAADI.

V gene TRBV11-2 combines with J gene TRBJ1-2; no clear D. This CDR3 comprises 13 residues. Germline lookup yields CDR1 SGHAT and CDR2 FQNNGV. Trimming shortened V by 5 bases and J by 4 bases, and 11 bases separated the two germline ends. CDR3 in amino acids: CASSPRDVYGYTF. CDR3 coding DNA: TGTGCCAGCAGCCCCCGGGATGTCTATGGCTACACCTTC.

The chain has TRBV6-5 and TRBJ2-1; perhaps TRBD1 as D (6 bases). Germline V gene lookup returns CDR1 MNHEY and CDR2 SVGAGI. Trimming removed 5 bases from V and 3 bases from J, with 11 bases in between. The CDR3 covers 14 residues. In DNA form, the CDR3 reads TGTGCCAGCAGTAAGGGACATCGCTACAATGAGCAGTTCTTC. As protein: CASSKGHRYNEQFF.